This T cell receptor (beta chain) was obtained from a study of CD8 T cells in ankylosing spondylitis. Study-level results: Researchers report that disease-linked clones proved CD8+ and relatively rare in peripheral blood. Matched ankylosing spondylitis synovial fluid reportedly showed significant enrichment of disease-linked clones. Reactive arthritis synovial fluid and blood previously showed some of these motif variants. Ankylosing spondylitis blood seemed to carry a telltale TCR beta motif made of roughly 8 highly homologous variants.

This clonotype was seen only a few times. Antigen specificity is unknown. V lost 2 bases, J lost 8 bases, and 10 bases lay in between. There are 13 residues in the CDR3. Germline V gene lookup returns CDR1 SNHLY and CDR2 FYNNEI. The TCR beta libraries were generated through quantitative 5'-RACE incorporating molecular barcodes. TCRdb independently ran MiXCR on the 5' RACE reads; one entry per CDR3 protein. Here the sample spans fewer than 400,000 distinct CDR3 sequences, 20% to 25% being singletons. The V and J genes are TRBV2 and TRBJ2-1; D ambiguous. The TCR originated in a male donor with ankylosing spondylitis. The sequenced material came from blood, either unsorted or a sorted T cell fraction (not recorded which). The CDR3 reads CASSETPRDEQFF. Here the CDR3 DNA reads TGTGCCAGCAGTGAAACCCCCCGCGATGAGCAGTTCTTC.